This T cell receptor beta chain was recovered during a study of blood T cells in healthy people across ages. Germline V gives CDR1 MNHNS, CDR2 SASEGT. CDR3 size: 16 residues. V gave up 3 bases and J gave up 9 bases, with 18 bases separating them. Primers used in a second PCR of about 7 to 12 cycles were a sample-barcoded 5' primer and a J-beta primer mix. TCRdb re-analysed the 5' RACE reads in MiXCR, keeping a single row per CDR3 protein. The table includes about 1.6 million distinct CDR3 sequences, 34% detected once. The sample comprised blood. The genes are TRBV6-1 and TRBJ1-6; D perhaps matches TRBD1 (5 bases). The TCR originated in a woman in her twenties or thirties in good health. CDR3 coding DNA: TGTGCCAGCAGTGAGGGGGGGATGTTGTTTCTTTCACCCCTCCACTTT. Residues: CASSEGGMLFLSPLHF.